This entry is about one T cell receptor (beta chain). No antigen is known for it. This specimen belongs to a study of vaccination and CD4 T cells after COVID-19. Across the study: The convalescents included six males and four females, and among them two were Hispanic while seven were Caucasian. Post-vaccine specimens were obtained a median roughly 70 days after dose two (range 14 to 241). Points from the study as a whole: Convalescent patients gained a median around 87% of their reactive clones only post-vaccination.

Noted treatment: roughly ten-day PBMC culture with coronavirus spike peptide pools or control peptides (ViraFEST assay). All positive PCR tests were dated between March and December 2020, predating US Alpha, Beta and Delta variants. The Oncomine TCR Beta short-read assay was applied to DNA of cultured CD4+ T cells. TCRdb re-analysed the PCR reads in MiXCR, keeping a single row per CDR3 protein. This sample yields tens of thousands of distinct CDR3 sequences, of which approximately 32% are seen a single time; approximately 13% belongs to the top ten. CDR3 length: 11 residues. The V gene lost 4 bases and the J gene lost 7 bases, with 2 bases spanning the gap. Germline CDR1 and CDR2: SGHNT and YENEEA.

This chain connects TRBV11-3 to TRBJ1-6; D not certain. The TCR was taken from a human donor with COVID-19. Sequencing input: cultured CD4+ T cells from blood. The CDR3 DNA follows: TGTGCCAGCAGCTCAAATTCACCCCTCCACTTT. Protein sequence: CASSSNSPLHF.